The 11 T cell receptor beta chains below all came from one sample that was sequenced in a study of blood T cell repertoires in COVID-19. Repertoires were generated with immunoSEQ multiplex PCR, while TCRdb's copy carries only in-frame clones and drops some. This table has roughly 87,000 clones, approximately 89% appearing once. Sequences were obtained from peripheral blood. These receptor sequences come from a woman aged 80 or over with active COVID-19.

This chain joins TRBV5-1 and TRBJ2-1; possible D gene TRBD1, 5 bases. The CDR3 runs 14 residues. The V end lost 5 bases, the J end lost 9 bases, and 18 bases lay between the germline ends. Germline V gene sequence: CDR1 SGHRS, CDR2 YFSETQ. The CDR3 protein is CASRPTAQRGEQFF. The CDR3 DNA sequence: TGCGCCAGCAGGCCCACAGCCCAAAGGGGTGAGCAGTTCTTC.

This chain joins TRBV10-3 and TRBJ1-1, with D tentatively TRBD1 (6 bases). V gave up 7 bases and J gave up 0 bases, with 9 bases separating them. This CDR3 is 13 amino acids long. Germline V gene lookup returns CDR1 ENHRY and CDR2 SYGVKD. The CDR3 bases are TGTGCCATCAATGGACAGATGAACACTGAAGCTTTCTTT. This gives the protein CAINGQMNTEAFF.

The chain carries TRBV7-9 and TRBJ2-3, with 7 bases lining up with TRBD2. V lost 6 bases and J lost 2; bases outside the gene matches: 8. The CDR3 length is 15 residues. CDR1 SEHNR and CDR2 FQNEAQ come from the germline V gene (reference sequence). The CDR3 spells CASSLALAVTDTQYF. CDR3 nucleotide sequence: TGTGCCAGCAGTTTGGCCCTAGCGGTCACAGATACGCAGTATTTT. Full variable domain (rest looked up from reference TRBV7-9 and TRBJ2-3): DTGVSQNPRHKITKRGQNVTFRCDPISEHNRLYWYRQTLGQGPEFLTYFQNEAQLEKSRLLSDRFSAERPKGSFSTLEIQRTEQGDSAMYLCASSLALAVTDTQYFGPGTRLTVL.

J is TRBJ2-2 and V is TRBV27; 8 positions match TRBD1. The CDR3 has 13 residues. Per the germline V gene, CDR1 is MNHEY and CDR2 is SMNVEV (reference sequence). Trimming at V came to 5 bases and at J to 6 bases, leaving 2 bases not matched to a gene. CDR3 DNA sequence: TGTGCCAGCAGTCTACAGGGGGCCGGGGAGCTGTTTTTT. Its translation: CASSLQGAGELFF.

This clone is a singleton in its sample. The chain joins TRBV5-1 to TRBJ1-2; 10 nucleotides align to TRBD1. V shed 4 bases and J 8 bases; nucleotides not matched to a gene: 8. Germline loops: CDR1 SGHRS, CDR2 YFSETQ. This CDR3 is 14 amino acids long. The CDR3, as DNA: TGCGCCAGCAGCCTAAACCGGGACAGGGGCGGCTACACCTTC. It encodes CASSLNRDRGGYTF.

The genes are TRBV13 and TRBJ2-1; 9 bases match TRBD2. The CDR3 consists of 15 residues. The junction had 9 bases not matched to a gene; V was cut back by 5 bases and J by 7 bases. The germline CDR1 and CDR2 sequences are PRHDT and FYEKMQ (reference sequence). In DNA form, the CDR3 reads TGTGCCAGCAGCCAGGGAGCGGGAGGTAGAAATGAGCAGTTCTTC. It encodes CASSQGAGGRNEQFF.

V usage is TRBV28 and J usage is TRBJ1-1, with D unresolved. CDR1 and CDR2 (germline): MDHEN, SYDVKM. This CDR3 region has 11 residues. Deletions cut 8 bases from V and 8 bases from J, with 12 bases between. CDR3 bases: TGTGCCAGCGGAAGCCCGGGGGAAGCTTTCTTT. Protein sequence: CASGSPGEAFF.

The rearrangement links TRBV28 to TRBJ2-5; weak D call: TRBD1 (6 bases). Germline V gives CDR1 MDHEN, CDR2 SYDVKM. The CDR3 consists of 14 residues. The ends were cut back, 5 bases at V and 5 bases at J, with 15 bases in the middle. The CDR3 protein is CASSAGQPGETQYF. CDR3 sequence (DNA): TGTGCCAGCAGTGCCGGACAGCCTGGGGAGACCCAGTACTTC. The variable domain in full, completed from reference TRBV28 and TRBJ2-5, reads DVKVTQSSRYLVKRTGEKVFLECVQDMDHENMFWYRQDPGLGLRLIYFSYDVKMKEKGDIPEGYSVSREKKERFSLILESASTNQTSMYLCASSAGQPGETQYFGPGTRLLVL.

CDR3 sequence (DNA): TGTGCCAGCAGCTTCGAAGGGGCAGCTAACTATGGCTACACCTTC. Its translation: CASSFEGAANYGYTF. V is TRBV5-6 and J is TRBJ1-2; the D gene is possibly TRBD1 (5 bases). The CDR3 runs 15 residues. The germline V and J ends were trimmed by 2 bases and 0 bases, with 11 bases remaining between them. The germline V gene encodes CDR1 SGHDT and CDR2 YYEEEE.

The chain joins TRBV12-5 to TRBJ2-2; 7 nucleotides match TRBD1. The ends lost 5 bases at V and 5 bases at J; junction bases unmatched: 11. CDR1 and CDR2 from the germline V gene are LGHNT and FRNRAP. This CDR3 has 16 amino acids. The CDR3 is CASGMTGREGTGELFF. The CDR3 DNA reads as TGTGCTAGTGGTATGACAGGGCGCGAGGGGACCGGGGAGCTGTTTTTT.

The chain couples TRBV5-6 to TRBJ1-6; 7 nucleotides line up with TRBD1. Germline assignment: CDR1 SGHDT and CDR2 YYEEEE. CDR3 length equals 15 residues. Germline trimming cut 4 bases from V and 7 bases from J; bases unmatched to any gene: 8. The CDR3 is CASSLPGQKNSPLHF. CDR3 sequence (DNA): TGTGCCAGCAGCCTCCCGGGACAGAAGAATTCACCCCTCCACTTT.